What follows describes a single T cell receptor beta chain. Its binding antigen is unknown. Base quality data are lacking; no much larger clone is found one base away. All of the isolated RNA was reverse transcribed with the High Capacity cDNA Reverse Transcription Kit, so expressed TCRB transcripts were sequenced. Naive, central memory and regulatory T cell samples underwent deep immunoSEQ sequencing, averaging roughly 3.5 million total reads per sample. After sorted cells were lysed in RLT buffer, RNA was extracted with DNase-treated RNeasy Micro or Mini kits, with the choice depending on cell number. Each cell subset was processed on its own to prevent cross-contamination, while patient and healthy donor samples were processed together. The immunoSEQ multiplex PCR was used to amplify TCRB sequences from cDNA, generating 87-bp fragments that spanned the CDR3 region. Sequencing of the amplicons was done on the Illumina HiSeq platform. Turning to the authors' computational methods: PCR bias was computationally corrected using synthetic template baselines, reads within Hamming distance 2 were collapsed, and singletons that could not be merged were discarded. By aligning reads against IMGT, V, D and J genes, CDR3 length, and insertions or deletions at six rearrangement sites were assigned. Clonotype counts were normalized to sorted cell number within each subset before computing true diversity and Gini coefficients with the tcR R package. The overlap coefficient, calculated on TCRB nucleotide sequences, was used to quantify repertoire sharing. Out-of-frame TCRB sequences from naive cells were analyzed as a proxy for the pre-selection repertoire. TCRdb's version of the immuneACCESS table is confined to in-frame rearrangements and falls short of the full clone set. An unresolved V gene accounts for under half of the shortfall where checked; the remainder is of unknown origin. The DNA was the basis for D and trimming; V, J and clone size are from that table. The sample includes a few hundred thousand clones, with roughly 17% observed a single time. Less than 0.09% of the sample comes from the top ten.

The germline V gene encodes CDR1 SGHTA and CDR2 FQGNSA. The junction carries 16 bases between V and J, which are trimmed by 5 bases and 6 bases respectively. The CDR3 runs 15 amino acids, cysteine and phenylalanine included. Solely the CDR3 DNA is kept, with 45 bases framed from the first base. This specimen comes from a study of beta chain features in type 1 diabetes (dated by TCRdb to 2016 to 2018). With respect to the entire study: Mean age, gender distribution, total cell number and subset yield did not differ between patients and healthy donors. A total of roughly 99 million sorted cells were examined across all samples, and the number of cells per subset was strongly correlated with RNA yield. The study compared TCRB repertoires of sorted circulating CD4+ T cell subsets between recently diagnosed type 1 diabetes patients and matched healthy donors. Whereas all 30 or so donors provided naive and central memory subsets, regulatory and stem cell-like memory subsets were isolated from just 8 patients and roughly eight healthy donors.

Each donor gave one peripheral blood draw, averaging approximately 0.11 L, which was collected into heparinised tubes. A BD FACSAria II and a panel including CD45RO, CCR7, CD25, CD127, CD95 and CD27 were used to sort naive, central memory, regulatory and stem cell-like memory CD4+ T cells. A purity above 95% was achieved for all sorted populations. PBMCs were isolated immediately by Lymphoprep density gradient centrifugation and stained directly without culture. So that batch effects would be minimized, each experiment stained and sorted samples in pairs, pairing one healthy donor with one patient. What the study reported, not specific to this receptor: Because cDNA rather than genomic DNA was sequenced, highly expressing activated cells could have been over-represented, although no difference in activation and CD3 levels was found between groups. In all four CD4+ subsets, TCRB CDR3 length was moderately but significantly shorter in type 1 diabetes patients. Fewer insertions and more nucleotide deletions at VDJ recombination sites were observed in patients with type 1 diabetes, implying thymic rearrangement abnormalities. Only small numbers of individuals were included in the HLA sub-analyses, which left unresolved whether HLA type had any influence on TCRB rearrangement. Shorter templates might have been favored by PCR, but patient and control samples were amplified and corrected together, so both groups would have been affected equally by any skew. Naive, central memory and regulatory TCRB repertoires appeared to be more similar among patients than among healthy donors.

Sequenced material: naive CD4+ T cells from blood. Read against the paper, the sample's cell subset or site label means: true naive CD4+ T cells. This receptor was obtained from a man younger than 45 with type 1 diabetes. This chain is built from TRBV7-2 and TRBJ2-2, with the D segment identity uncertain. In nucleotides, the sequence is TGTGCCAGCAGCCCCCGGTGGGGAAACGCCGGGGAGCTGTTTTTT. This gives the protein CASSPRWGNAGELFF.